The 4 T cell receptor beta chains reported below all come from one sample, sequenced in a study of CD8+ T cells in alopecia areata. Sequencing used cDNA as its template, made by extracting RNA and reverse transcribing it. TCRdb's copy holds only in-frame clones and misses some; the assay was immunoSEQ multiplex PCR. Of about 200,000 clones in the sample, more than 50% were seen once. Sequenced material: CD8+ T cells sorted from blood. The source is a human donor in good health.

Turning to this clone: The sample holds other DNA sequences that translate to the same CDR3. The chain is built from TRBV6-5 and TRBJ1-1; the D gene is possibly TRBD1 (5 bases). Germline CDR1 reads MNHEY; CDR2 reads SVGAGI. The CDR3 contains 14 residues. V shed 3 bases and J shed 2 bases, with 10 bases lying between them. The CDR3 sequence: CASSYRGGNTEAFF. The CDR3 DNA reads TGTGCCAGCAGTTATCGGGGCGGTAACACTGAAGCTTTCTTT.

This clone has only a few counts. V usage is TRBV19 and J usage is TRBJ2-7; TRBD1 might be the D (6 bases). The CDR3 sequence is 14 residues long. The germline CDR1 and CDR2 sequences are LNHDA and SQIVND (reference sequence). Deletions cut 6 bases from V and 5 bases from J, with 17 bases between. For the CDR3, the DNA is TGTGCCAGTAGCGGACAGTCGAGGGTCCACGAGCAGTACTTC. Translation gives CASSGQSRVHEQYF.

The table lists this clone with a few counts. This chain uses TRBV4-1 with TRBJ2-7, with 7 positions matching TRBD2. Germline-derived CDR1 and CDR2 are MGHRA and YSYEKL. The length of the CDR3 is 17 residues. V dropped 3 bases and J dropped 2; count of bases not matched to a gene: 13. CDR3 amino acids: CASSHPHSSSGAYEQYF. The CDR3 nucleotides read TGCGCCAGCAGCCATCCGCATTCTAGCAGCGGGGCCTACGAGCAGTACTTC.

The rearrangement joins TRBV10-3 to TRBJ1-1; no clear D gene. Germline CDR1 is ENHRY and CDR2 is SYGVKD. The CDR3 is made up of 14 amino acids. V lost 4 bases to trimming and J lost 3 bases, with 12 bases between them. Here the CDR3 reads CAISASSFYTEAFF. The CDR3 DNA follows: TGTGCCATCAGTGCGTCCTCCTTCTACACTGAAGCTTTCTTT.